The 23 T cell receptor beta chains given below trace back to one sample, sequenced in a study of naive and memory T cell subsets. Both TRBC1 and TRBC2 were covered by a beta constant-region primer of two equimolar oligonucleotides. TCRdb analysed the UMI-ligation and nested PCR reads with MiXCR anew, one entry per CDR3 protein. The sample has about 90,000 distinct CDR3 sequences, roughly 7% seen once. The sample taken for sequencing was central memory CD4+ T cells from blood. Source of these receptors: a human donor in good health.

This clonotype was picked up a small number of times. The chain employs TRBV29-1 and TRBJ1-1; D is undetermined. V dropped 6 bases and J dropped 0 bases, with 20 bases sitting between them. Germline lookup yields CDR1 SQVTM and CDR2 ANQGSEA. The CDR3 is 16 residues long. The DNA of the CDR3 is TGCAGCGTCCTACCAAGGCATTCCCTCATGAACACTGAAGCTTTCTTT. It encodes CSVLPRHSLMNTEAFF.

This clonotype was recorded a few times. J is TRBJ2-2 and V is TRBV20-1, with D possibly TRBD1 on 5 matching bases. Deletions cut 7 bases from V and 2 bases from J, with 17 bases between. From germline, CDR1 is DFQATT and CDR2 SNEGSKA (reference sequence). There are 15 residues in the CDR3. The DNA of the CDR3 is TGCAGTGGGGGCCCTCGGACAAGCAACACCGGGGAGCTGTTTTTT. This encodes CSGGPRTSNTGELFF.

The table lists this clonotype with a few counts. The rearrangement joins TRBV3-1 to TRBJ2-1, with D uncertain. V lost 2 bases and J 6 bases, leaving 11 bases between the germline ends. The germline V gene encodes CDR1 LGHDT and CDR2 YNNKEL (reference sequence). The CDR3 sequence is 14 residues long. CDR3 amino acids: CASSQQSTGNEQFF. In nucleotides, the CDR3 is TGTGCCAGCAGCCAACAATCTACCGGCAATGAGCAGTTCTTC.

This clonotype was detected many times. V usage is TRBV28 and J usage is TRBJ1-5; 9 bases align to TRBD1. V gave up 4 bases and J gave up 4 bases; unmatched junction bases: 11. This CDR3 is 17 amino acids long. CDR1 and CDR2 (germline): MDHEN, SYDVKM. CDR3 coding DNA: TGTGCCAGCAGTTCTCACCGACAGGGGGTCCGGAATCAGCCCCAGCATTTT. Protein sequence: CASSSHRQGVRNQPQHF.

The CDR3 nucleotides read TGTGCCAGCACGGACCCGCGGGCAGGAAACTATGGCTACACCTTC. It translates to CASTDPRAGNYGYTF. This chain joins TRBV12-1 and TRBJ1-2. TRBV12-1 is described as a pseudogene. This CDR3 contains 15 residues.

The rearrangement joins TRBV14 to TRBJ2-2, with a possible D match to TRBD2 (5 bases). The germline V gene encodes CDR1 SGHDN and CDR2 FVKESK. Trimming shortened V by 4 bases and J by 0 bases, and 12 bases separated the two germline ends. The length of the CDR3 is 16 residues. The CDR3 region has the DNA TGTGCCAGCAGCCCACTAGGACCCTCGAACACCGGGGAGCTGTTTTTT. Translation gives CASSPLGPSNTGELFF.

This clonotype was seen repeatedly, ten times or more. The rearrangement links TRBV19 to TRBJ2-3; weak D call: TRBD2 (5 bases). Looked up from germline, CDR1 is LNHDA and CDR2 is SQIVND (reference sequence). With 5 bases removed from V and 4 bases from J, the gap between germline ends came to 10 bases. This CDR3 is built from 13 residues. CDR3: CASSVGLADTQYF. The CDR3, as DNA: TGTGCCAGTAGTGTCGGACTCGCAGATACGCAGTATTTT.

A few counts support this clonotype. The chain employs TRBV29-1 and TRBJ1-2, with 8 nucleotides matching TRBD1. This CDR3 is built from 11 residues. Per germline, CDR1 SQVTM and CDR2 ANQGSEA. V trimming: 7 bases; J trimming: 8 bases; junction bases outside the gene matches: 6. CDR3 bases: TGCAGCGGCCGGACAGGGAACGGCTACACCTTC. This codes for CSGRTGNGYTF.

The genes are TRBV29-1 and TRBJ2-7; D may be TRBD1 (6 bases). The CDR3 extends over 14 amino acids. V was clipped by 1 base and J by 3 bases, with 13 bases between them. Germline V CDR1 and CDR2: SQVTM, ANQGSEA. The CDR3 here is CSVEVKQGLYEQYF. CDR3 sequence (DNA): TGCAGCGTTGAAGTGAAACAGGGTCTCTACGAGCAGTACTTC.

The table lists this clonotype with many counts. The V and J genes are TRBV18 and TRBJ1-2; D possibly corresponds to TRBD1 (6 bases). Trimming cost V 1 base and J 7 bases, with 13 bases left between them. The germline V gene encodes CDR1 KGHSH and CDR2 LQKENI. This CDR3 has 14 residues. The CDR3 DNA follows: TGTGCCAGCTCACCACAGGGGGAGTACGGTGGCTACACCTTC. Amino acid sequence: CASSPQGEYGGYTF.

Ten or more counts support this clonotype. J is TRBJ1-6 and V is TRBV7-2; D uncertain. V was cut by 3 bases and J by 6 bases, with 15 bases left in between. Germline V gene sequence: CDR1 SGHTA, CDR2 FQGNSA. The CDR3 loop spans 16 amino acids. The CDR3 nucleotides read TGTGCCAGCAGCTTTCTCGGTCAGCCCGTTAATTCACCCCTCCACTTT. Protein product: CASSFLGQPVNSPLHF.

This rearrangement joins TRBV9 to TRBJ2-3; 8 bases line up with TRBD2. This CDR3 has 15 amino acids. With V trimmed by 2 bases and J by 7 bases, 9 bases remained unmatched. The germline V gene has CDR1 SGDLS and CDR2 YYNGEE. CDR3 residues: CASSVASGFKYTQYF. The CDR3 DNA is TGTGCCAGCAGCGTGGCTAGCGGGTTCAAGTATACGCAGTATTTT.

The chain employs TRBV20-1 and TRBJ1-2; D is unresolved. This CDR3 is built from 15 residues. Germline loops: CDR1 DFQATT, CDR2 SNEGSKA (reference sequence). With 6 bases removed from V and 4 bases from J, the gap between germline ends came to 21 bases. CDR3 DNA sequence: TGCAGTGCCCCCCCCGCCCGGTTTTCAGGCTATGGCTACACCTTC. This encodes CSAPPARFSGYGYTF.

This clonotype was counted a few times. CDR3 in amino acids: CASSRGHGSTQYF. The CDR3 DNA sequence: TGTGCCAGCAGCCGGGGACACGGTAGTACGCAGTATTTT. The V and J genes are TRBV3-1 and TRBJ2-3, with D possibly TRBD1 on 6 matching bases. The CDR3 consists of 13 residues. Germline V gene data show CDR1 as LGHDT and CDR2 as YNNKEL (reference sequence). Between the trimmed V and J ends, which lost 4 bases and 8 bases, there was a span of 13 bases.

The chain uses TRBV5-6 and TRBJ2-3, with D perhaps matching TRBD1 (6 bases). The V gene's germline CDR1 is SGHDT and CDR2 YYEEEE. This CDR3 contains 16 residues. Trimming shortened V by 3 bases and J by 6 bases, and 20 bases separated the two germline ends. This CDR3 reads CASSSTTRQAWDTQYF. DNA for the CDR3: TGTGCCAGCAGCTCTACGACGAGACAGGCCTGGGATACGCAGTATTTT.

This clonotype was found a few times. V and J are TRBV20-1 and TRBJ2-5, with 7 bases fitting TRBD1. J was trimmed by 7 bases and V by 1 base; bases with no gene match: 6. Germline CDR1 is DFQATT and CDR2 is SNEGSKA (reference sequence). The CDR3 is 13 residues long. This CDR3 is CSARVQGLGTQYF. The CDR3 region has the DNA TGCAGTGCTAGAGTACAGGGGCTGGGGACCCAGTACTTC.

This clonotype appeared many times. The gene calls are TRBV28 and TRBJ1-1, with D uncertain. There are 15 residues in the CDR3. CDR1 is MDHEN and CDR2 is SYDVKM in the germline V gene. V was cut by 5 bases and J by 1 base, with 14 bases left in between. CDR3 in amino acids: CASSLLPPSNTEAFF. CDR3 DNA: TGTGCCAGCAGTCTCCTTCCCCCCTCGAACACTGAAGCTTTCTTT.

The V and J genes are TRBV5-4 and TRBJ1-3, with 10 bases lining up with TRBD1. CDR3 length equals 18 residues. The germline V gene has CDR1 SGHNT and CDR2 YYREEE (reference sequence). V trimming: 2 bases; J trimming: 0 bases; junction bases outside the gene matches: 8. The CDR3 sequence: CASSFWDRGQSSGNTIYF. The CDR3 bases are TGTGCCAGCAGCTTTTGGGACAGGGGACAGTCCTCTGGAAACACCATATATTTT.

This clonotype has a count of ten or more. The chain uses TRBV7-2 and TRBJ2-1, with D possibly being TRBD2 (6 bases). This CDR3 spans 12 amino acids. CDR1 and CDR2 from the germline V gene are SGHTA and FQGNSA. Trimming stripped 8 bases from V and 6 bases from J, with 11 bases between. The CDR3: CASRLGLNEQFF. In DNA form, the CDR3 reads TGTGCCAGCCGACTAGGGCTCAATGAGCAGTTCTTC. The full variable domain, rest sourced from reference TRBV7-2 and TRBJ2-1, is GAGVSQSPSNKVTEKGKDVELRCDPISGHTALYWYRQSLGQGLEFLIYFQGNSAPDKSGLPSDRFSAERTGGSVSTLTIQRTQQEDSAVYLCASRLGLNEQFFGPGTRLTVL.

This clonotype was observed many times. V is TRBV4-2 and J is TRBJ2-6; 7 bases match TRBD1. V trimming: 0 bases; J trimming: 0 bases; junction bases outside the gene matches: 14. This CDR3 has 21 residues. Germline loops: CDR1 LGHNA, CDR2 YNFKEQ. The CDR3 spells CASSQDLVGQGVVSGANVLTF. The CDR3 DNA reads TGTGCCAGCAGCCAAGATCTCGTGGGCCAGGGGGTTGTCTCTGGGGCCAACGTCCTGACTTTC.

V usage is TRBV10-3 and J usage is TRBJ2-7; 7 positions match TRBD1. V was pared by 5 bases and J by 3 bases, with 4 bases of the junction left unmatched. Germline lookup yields CDR1 ENHRY and CDR2 SYGVKD. The CDR3 loop spans 13 amino acids. In DNA, the CDR3 is TGTGCCATCAGTCCCCGGGACAGCTACGAGCAGTACTTC. The encoded protein is CAISPRDSYEQYF.

This clonotype was seen ten or more times. The CDR3 sequence: CASSDGTSGYNEQFF. Written as DNA, the CDR3 is TGTGCCAGCAGTGACGGGACTAGCGGCTACAATGAGCAGTTCTTC. The J gene is TRBJ2-1, the V gene TRBV6-2 or TRBV6-3; 11 bases align to TRBD2. Germline V CDR1 and CDR2: MNHEY, SVGEGT. This CDR3 contains 15 residues. The J segment lost 3 bases and the V segment lost 5 bases, leaving 3 bases of the junction unmatched.

This clonotype has a count of ten or more. This chain links TRBV5-6 with TRBJ1-5; D might be TRBD1 (6 bases). The V gene lost 0 bases and the J gene lost 7 bases, with 11 bases spanning the gap. CDR1 is SGHDT and CDR2 is YYEEEE in the germline V gene. The CDR3 loop spans 14 amino acids. This CDR3 is CASSLAGVQQPQHF. The CDR3 bases are TGTGCCAGCAGCTTGGCAGGGGTACAACAGCCCCAGCATTTT.